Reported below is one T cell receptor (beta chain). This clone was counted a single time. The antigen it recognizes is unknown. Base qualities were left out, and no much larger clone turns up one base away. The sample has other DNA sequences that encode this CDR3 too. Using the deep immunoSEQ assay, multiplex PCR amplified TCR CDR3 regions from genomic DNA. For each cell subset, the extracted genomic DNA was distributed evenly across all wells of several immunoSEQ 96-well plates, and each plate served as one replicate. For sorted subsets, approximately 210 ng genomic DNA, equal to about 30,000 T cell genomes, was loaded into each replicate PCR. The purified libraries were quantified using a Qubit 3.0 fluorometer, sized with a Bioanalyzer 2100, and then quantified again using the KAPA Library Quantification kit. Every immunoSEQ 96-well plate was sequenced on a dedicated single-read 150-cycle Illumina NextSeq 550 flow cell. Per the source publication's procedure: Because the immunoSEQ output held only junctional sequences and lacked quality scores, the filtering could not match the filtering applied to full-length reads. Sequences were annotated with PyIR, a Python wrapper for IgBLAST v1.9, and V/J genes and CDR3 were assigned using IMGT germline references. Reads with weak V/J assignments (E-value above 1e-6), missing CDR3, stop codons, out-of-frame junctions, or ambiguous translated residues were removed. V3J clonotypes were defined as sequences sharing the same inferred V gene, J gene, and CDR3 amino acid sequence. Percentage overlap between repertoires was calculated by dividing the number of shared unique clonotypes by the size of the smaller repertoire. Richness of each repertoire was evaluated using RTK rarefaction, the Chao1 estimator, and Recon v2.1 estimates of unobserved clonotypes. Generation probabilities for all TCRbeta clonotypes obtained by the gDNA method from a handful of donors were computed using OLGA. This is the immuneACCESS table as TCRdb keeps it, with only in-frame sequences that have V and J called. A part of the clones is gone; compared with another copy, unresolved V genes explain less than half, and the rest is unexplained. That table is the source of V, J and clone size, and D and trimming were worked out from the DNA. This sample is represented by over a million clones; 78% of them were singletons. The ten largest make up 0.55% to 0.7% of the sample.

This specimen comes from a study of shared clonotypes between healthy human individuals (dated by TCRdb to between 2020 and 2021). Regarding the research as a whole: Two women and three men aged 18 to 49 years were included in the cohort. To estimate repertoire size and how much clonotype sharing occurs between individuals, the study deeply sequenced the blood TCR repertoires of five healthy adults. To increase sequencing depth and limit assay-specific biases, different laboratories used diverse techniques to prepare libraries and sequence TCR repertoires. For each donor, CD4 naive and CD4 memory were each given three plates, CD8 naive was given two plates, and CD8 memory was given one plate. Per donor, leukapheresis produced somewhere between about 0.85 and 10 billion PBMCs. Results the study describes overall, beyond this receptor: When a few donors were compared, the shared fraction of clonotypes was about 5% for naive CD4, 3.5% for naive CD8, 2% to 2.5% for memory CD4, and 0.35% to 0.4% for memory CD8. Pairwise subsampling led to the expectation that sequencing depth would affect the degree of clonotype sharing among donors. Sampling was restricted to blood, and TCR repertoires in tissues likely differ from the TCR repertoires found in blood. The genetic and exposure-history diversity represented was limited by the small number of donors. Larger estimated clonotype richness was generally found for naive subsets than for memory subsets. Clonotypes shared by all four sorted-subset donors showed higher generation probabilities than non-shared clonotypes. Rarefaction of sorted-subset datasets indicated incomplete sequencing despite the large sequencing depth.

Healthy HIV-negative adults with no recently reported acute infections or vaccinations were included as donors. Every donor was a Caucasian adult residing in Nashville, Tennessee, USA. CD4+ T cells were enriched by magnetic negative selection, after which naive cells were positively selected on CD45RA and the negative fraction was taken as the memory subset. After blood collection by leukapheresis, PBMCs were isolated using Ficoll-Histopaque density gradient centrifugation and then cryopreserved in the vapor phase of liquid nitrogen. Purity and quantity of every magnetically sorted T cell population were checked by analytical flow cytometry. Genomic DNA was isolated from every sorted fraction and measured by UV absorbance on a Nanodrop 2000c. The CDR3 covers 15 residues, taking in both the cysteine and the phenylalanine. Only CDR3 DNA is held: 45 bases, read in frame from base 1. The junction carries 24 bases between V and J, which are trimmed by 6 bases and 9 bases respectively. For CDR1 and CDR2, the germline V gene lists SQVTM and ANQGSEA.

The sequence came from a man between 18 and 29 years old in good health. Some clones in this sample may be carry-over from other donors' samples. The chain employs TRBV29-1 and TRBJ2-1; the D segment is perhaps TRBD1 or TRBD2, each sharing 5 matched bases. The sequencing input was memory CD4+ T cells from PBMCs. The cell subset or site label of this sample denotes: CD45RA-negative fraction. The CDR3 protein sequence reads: CSVPLDSGHSGEQFF. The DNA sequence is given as TGCAGCGTCCCCCTAGATTCGGGGCACAGTGGTGAGCAGTTCTTC.